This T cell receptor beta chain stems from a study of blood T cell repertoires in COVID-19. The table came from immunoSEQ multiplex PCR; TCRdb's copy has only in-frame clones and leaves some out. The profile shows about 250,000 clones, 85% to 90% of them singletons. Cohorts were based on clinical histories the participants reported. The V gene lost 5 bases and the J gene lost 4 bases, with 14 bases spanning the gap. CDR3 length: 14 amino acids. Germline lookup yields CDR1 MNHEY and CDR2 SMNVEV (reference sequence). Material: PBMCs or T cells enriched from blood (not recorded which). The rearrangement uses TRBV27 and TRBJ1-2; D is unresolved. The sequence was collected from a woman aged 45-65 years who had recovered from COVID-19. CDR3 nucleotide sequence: TGTGCCAGCAGTCCGATTAGACACGGCTATGGCTACACCTTC. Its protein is CASSPIRHGYGYTF.